These 16 T cell receptor beta chains were all obtained from the same sample, sequenced in a study of T cell repertoires in cytomegalovirus infection. TCRdb ran MiXCR on the reads and lists one entry per CDR3 protein. The sample lists approximately 34,000 distinct CDR3 sequences, 52% occurring once. Their antigens are not known. The material sequenced was CD8+ T cells from cultured PBMCs, taken from culture after CMV antigen stimulation. These receptors came from a human donor in good health (CMV status not recorded). Some clones in this sample may be carry-over from other donors' samples.

The rearrangement uses TRBV7-9 and TRBJ2-1; D possibly matches TRBD1 or TRBD2 (6 bases each). Trimming took off 3 bases at V and 1 base at J, with 10 bases between the two ends. The CDR3 is 15 amino acids. Germline CDR1 SEHNR, CDR2 FQNEAQ (reference sequence). The CDR3 spells CASSFTGRSYNEQFF. The DNA of the CDR3 is TGTGCCAGCAGCTTCACAGGGAGGTCCTACAATGAGCAGTTCTTC.

This clonotype was counted between two and nine times. The V call is TRBV19, the J call TRBJ1-5; 7 positions match TRBD1. In germline, CDR1 is LNHDA, CDR2 SQIVND (reference sequence). The CDR3 is 15 residues long. V lost 3 bases to trimming and J lost 2 bases; unmatched junction nucleotides: 4. CDR3 protein: CASSIDREGNQPQHF. CDR3 bases: TGTGCCAGTAGTATCGACAGGGAGGGCAATCAGCCCCAGCATTTT.

The sample holds a few counts of this clonotype. The chain combines TRBV6-5 with TRBJ2-1; 11 bases are a match to TRBD2. Trimming at V came to 8 bases and at J to 10 bases, leaving 16 bases not matched to a gene. CDR1 and CDR2 from the germline V gene are MNHEY and SVGAGI. The CDR3 covers 16 residues. Here the CDR3 reads CASGYSASGGKGEQFF. The CDR3 DNA sequence: TGTGCCAGCGGCTACTCCGCTAGCGGGGGGAAAGGGGAGCAGTTCTTC.

As concerns this clonotype: Germline is not matched at one junction end, which may reflect a read error. The chain has TRBV27 and TRBJ2-7, with unresolved D. CDR1 is MNHEY and CDR2 is SMNVEV in the germline V gene (reference sequence). The CDR3 runs to 13 residues. CDR3 nucleotides: TGTGCCAGCAGTTTATCGGTAGTGGATAAGCAGAACTTC. It codes for CASSLSVVDKQNF.

The sample holds a few counts of this clonotype. The chain couples TRBV19 to TRBJ2-7, with TRBD2 identical over 8 bases. V was pared by 3 bases and J by 2 bases, with 9 bases of the junction left unmatched. Germline V gene sequence: CDR1 LNHDA, CDR2 SQIVND (reference sequence). CDR3 length: 16 amino acids. CDR3 DNA sequence: TGTGCCAGTAGTATCGGACTAGCTCGGAGACCCTACGAGCAGTACTTC. As protein: CASSIGLARRPYEQYF.

V and J are TRBV28 and TRBJ2-1; 10 bases line up with TRBD2. Germline lookup yields CDR1 MDHEN and CDR2 SYDVKM. CDR3 length equals 17 residues. The V segment lost 2 bases and the J segment 3 bases; nucleotides outside the gene matches: 7. The CDR3 coding sequence is TGTGCCAGCAGTTTAAGTCCCACTAGCGGGAACTACAATGAGCAGTTCTTC. Encoded protein: CASSLSPTSGNYNEQFF.

The V call is TRBV12-3 or TRBV12-4, the J call TRBJ2-1; D is unclear. CDR3 length: 15 amino acids. Trimming took 5 bases from V and 2 from J, leaving 13 bases between them. This CDR3 reads CASSGPGVAYNEQFF. The CDR3 DNA reads as TGTGCCAGCAGTGGGCCGGGCGTCGCCTACAATGAGCAGTTCTTC.

The V gene is TRBV6-2 or TRBV6-3, the J gene TRBJ2-7; a possible D gene is TRBD2 (6 bases). This CDR3 is built from 13 residues. Germline V gene lookup returns CDR1 MNHEY and CDR2 SVGEGT. V lost 5 bases and J lost 7, with 15 bases in between. The CDR3 sequence is CASSRGLLGEQYF. The CDR3 DNA reads TGTGCCAGCAGTAGGGGACTCCTCGGGGAGCAGTACTTC.

This clonotype was seen only once. V and J are TRBV12-3 or TRBV12-4 and TRBJ2-1; 7 bases agree with TRBD2. V shed 5 bases, J shed 15 bases, and the junction held 13 bases outside the gene matches. The CDR3 covers 13 residues. CDR3 in amino acids: CASSQGLDRGSFF. The DNA for the CDR3 is TGTGCCAGCAGTCAAGGACTAGATAGGGGTTCGTTCTTC.

The V call is TRBV7-6, the J call TRBJ2-5; D may be TRBD1 (5 bases). Germline V gives CDR1 SGHVS, CDR2 FNYEAQ. CDR3 length equals 14 residues. The ends were cut back, 4 bases at V and 0 bases at J, with 9 bases in the middle. CDR3 loop: CASSSRQNQETQYF. The CDR3 nucleotides read TGTGCCAGCAGCTCTCGACAGAACCAAGAGACCCAGTACTTC.

This clonotype came up once. This chain links TRBV7-9 with TRBJ1-2; D is undetermined. Trimming took off 5 bases at V and 7 bases at J, with 11 bases between the two ends. There are 12 residues in the CDR3. Germline-derived CDR1 and CDR2 are SEHNR and FQNEAQ (reference sequence). CDR3 sequence: CASSHTGSGYTF. In nucleotides, the CDR3 is TGTGCCAGCAGCCACACCGGTAGTGGCTACACCTTC.

In its sample, this clonotype was seen once. The chain carries TRBV27 and TRBJ2-7, with 11 positions matching TRBD2. Losses at the gene ends were 5 bases for V and 2 bases for J; bases not matched to a gene: 5. CDR1 and CDR2 (germline): MNHEY, SMNVEV (reference sequence). CDR3 length: 15 amino acids. The CDR3 coding sequence is TGTGCCAGCAGTGTGGGACTAGCGGATCCCTACGAGCAGTACTTC. Its protein is CASSVGLADPYEQYF.

The rearrangement joins TRBV7-8 to TRBJ2-3; no definite D call. CDR3 length equals 11 residues. The V gene's germline CDR1 is SGHVS and CDR2 FQNEAQ. V was trimmed by 7 bases and J by 0 bases, leaving 2 bases between them. CDR3 bases: TGTGCCAGCATCAGCACAGATACGCAGTATTTT. It encodes CASISTDTQYF.

The sample holds one count of this clonotype. The V gene is TRBV6-6, the J gene TRBJ1-2; no definite D call. Germline CDR1 and CDR2: MNHNY and SVGAGI (reference sequence). This CDR3 region has 13 residues. V shed 5 bases and J shed 1 base, with 8 bases lying between them. CDR3 DNA sequence: TGTGCCAGCAGTCCAGCTTTTAACTATGGCTACACCTTC. Translating it yields CASSPAFNYGYTF.

The chain links TRBV7-2 to TRBJ2-1; either TRBD1 or TRBD2 may supply D (5 bases each). The CDR3 sequence is 15 residues long. Trimming left V 3 bases short and J 0 bases short, with 9 bases between. Per the germline V gene, CDR1 is SGHTA and CDR2 is FQGNSA. The CDR3 region has the DNA TGTGCCAGCAGCTTTGCCGGGACCTCCTACAATGAGCAGTTCTTC. Protein sequence: CASSFAGTSYNEQFF.

The rearrangement links TRBV6-6 to TRBJ1-6; 8 bases match TRBD1. V was clipped by 2 bases and J by 9 bases; unmatched bases: 6. In germline, CDR1 is MNHNY, CDR2 SVGAGI (reference sequence). This CDR3 spans 15 amino acids. The CDR3 reads CASSYPGGLRSPLHF. As DNA, the CDR3 is TGTGCCAGCAGTTACCCAGGGGGCCTACGTTCACCCCTCCACTTT.